This is a list of T cell receptor beta chains from one sample in a study of blood T cell repertoires in COVID-19. Produced via immunoSEQ multiplex PCR; TCRdb's table is partial and in-frame only. Here the sample spans around 280,000 clones, approximately 84% being singletons. The sequencing input was peripheral blood. The receptors were gathered from a woman between 25 and 40 years old who had recovered from COVID-19. Each CDR3 is given with its conserved first and last residue. D genes are given only for firm matches. Where a row states a size, it is once, few, many or the class of an expanded clone; other rows omit it.

J,D,V,size,DNA,CDR3
TRBJ1-5,-,TRBV19,-,TGTGCCAGTAGTATAGGGGCAGGGGATCAGCCCCAGCATTTT,CASSIGAGDQPQHF
TRBJ2-7,TRBD2,TRBV2,-,TGTGCCAGCAGTGAACTTCAGCTAGCGGGGGTCAGCGAGCAGTACTTC,CASSELQLAGVSEQYF
TRBJ1-5,TRBD1,TRBV5-6,-,TGTGCCAGCAGCCTACAGGGGGGGGATAGCAATCAGCCCCAGCATTTT,CASSLQGGDSNQPQHF
TRBJ1-1,-,TRBV12-3/TRBV12-4,-,TGTGCCAGCAGTTTGTCCCAGACTGAAGCTTTCTTT,CASSLSQTEAFF
TRBJ1-4,-,TRBV7-9,-,TGTGCCAGCAGCGCCCAAGAACTACTGTTTTTT,CASSAQELLFF
TRBJ2-2,-,TRBV6-5,once,TGTGCCAGCAGTTTCACAGGACACAACGGGGAGCTGTTTTTT,CASSFTGHNGELFF
TRBJ2-7,-,TRBV5-6,-,TGTGCCAGCAGCGGCGGGATCCGGGCGTACGAGCAGTACTTC,CASSGGIRAYEQYF
TRBJ2-7,-,TRBV19,few,TGTGCCAGTAGTATACCAGGATCGTACGAGCAGTACTTC,CASSIPGSYEQYF
TRBJ1-4,TRBD1,TRBV23-1,-,TGCGCCAGCAGTCAATCGGGTGATTGGGACAGGGACTTCACTAATGAAAAACTGTTTTTT,CASSQSGDWDRDFTNEKLFF
TRBJ1-6,-,TRBV5-8,-,TGTGCCAGCAGCTTGGATGCTGGGGCCCGGGCGGATTCACCCCTCCACTTT,CASSLDAGARADSPLHF
TRBJ2-7,TRBD2,TRBV4-1,once,TGCGCCAGCAGCCAAGGAGGGCCGACTAGCGGCATCCCCTACGAGCAGTACTTC,CASSQGGPTSGIPYEQYF
TRBJ1-3,TRBD1,TRBV9,once,TGTGCCAGCAGCGCACGGACAGGCTCTGGAAACACCATATATTTT,CASSARTGSGNTIYF
TRBJ2-3,TRBD2,TRBV28,-,TGTGCCAGCAGTCCCGCCGGTGGGGCGGGAGAGTCAGATACGCAGTATTTT,CASSPAGGAGESDTQYF
TRBJ2-1,TRBD1,TRBV29-1,-,TGCAGCGTTGCCGGGACAGCCGTTTACAATGAGCAGTTCTTC,CSVAGTAVYNEQFF
TRBJ1-5,TRBD1,TRBV11-2,-,TGTGCCAGCAGCCCGGGACAGGGGAATCAGCCCCAGCATTTT,CASSPGQGNQPQHF
TRBJ1-6,TRBD1,TRBV4-1,few,TGCGCCAGCAGCCAAGCCGGGACAGGGGATATTTCACCCCTCCACTTT,CASSQAGTGDISPLHF
TRBJ2-2,TRBD2,TRBV7-2,-,TGTGCCAGCAGCTTGTCTAGCGGGAGCGGAACCGGGGAGCTGTTTTTT,CASSLSSGSGTGELFF
TRBJ2-7,TRBD2,TRBV3-1/TRBV3-2,-,TGTGCCAGCAGCTGGACTAGCGGGGGCTACGAGCAGTACTTC,CASSWTSGGYEQYF
TRBJ1-1,-,TRBV24-1,-,TGTGCCACCACAGCCGGGGGGCGATTAGATCTGAACACTGAAGCTTTCTTT,CATTAGGRLDLNTEAFF
TRBJ2-7,TRBD1,TRBV15,-,TGTGCCACCAGCAGAGGGGGACAGGGTGTCCACGAGCAGTACTTC,CATSRGGQGVHEQYF
TRBJ2-5,-,TRBV6-5,-,TGTGCCAGCAGTTACGGGGGCGTAGTGGGCGAGACCCAGTACTTC,CASSYGGVVGETQYF